The entry below describes one T cell receptor (beta chain). This sample is drawn from a study of blood T cell repertoires in COVID-19. Profiling relied on immunoSEQ multiplex PCR, and the TCRdb table lists in-frame clones only, not all of them. The sample carries approximately 210,000 clones, less than 90% recorded once. Deletions cut 2 bases from V and 4 bases from J, with 4 bases between. Germline V gene data show CDR1 as LGHDT and CDR2 as YNNKEL (reference sequence). The CDR3 length is 12 residues. Sequencing input: peripheral blood. The chain employs TRBV3-1 (or the pseudogene TRBV3-2) and TRBJ2-3, with unresolved D. The receptor's source is a woman in her 70s with active or convalescent COVID-19. CDR3 sequence (DNA): TGTGCCAGCAGCCAATTATCAGATACGCAGTATTTT. This codes for CASSQLSDTQYF.